This TCR beta chain was recovered during a study of CD8 T cells in ankylosing spondylitis. Trimming shortened V by 3 bases and J by 7 bases, and 5 bases separated the two germline ends. Germline CDR1 is SGDLS and CDR2 is YYNGEE. The CDR3 is 12 residues long. Regarding the study as a whole: Reportedly, matched ankylosing spondylitis synovial fluid was significantly enriched for disease-linked clones. Some motif variants had been reported before (in reactive arthritis synovial fluid and blood). Characteristic, it appeared, of ankylosing spondylitis blood was a TCR beta motif of roughly eight highly homologous variants.

Scientists made TCR beta libraries using quantitative 5'-RACE with molecular barcodes. One entry per CDR3 protein, called by TCRdb with MiXCR from the 5' RACE reads. Here the sample spans 800,000 to 900,000 distinct CDR3 sequences, about an eighth being singletons. This clonotype was observed many times. Its antigen is currently unknown. The sequence came from a male donor with ankylosing spondylitis. Sample: blood, either unsorted or a sorted T cell fraction (not recorded which). The chain couples TRBV9 to TRBJ1-6; no reliable D call. CDR3 loop: CASSANNSPLHF. The DNA of the CDR3 is TGTGCCAGCAGCGCAAACAATTCACCCCTCCACTTT. Based on the CDR3 plus reference TRBV9 and TRBJ1-6, the full variable domain is DSGVTQTPKHLITATGQRVTLRCSPRSGDLSVYWYQQSLDQGLQFLIQYYNGEERAKGNILERFSAQQFPDLHSELNLSSLELGDSALYFCASSANNSPLHFGNGTRLTVT.